This T cell receptor beta chain stems from a study of T cell clonality in common variable immunodeficiency. Study outcomes and limitations: The cause of increased CVID clonality remains unclear without subpopulation sequencing. Patient heterogeneity in the CVID cohort limited correlations between repertoire features and clinical complications.

J was trimmed by 3 bases and V by 0 bases; bases with no gene match: 3. The CDR3 extends over 15 amino acids. Profiled with immunoSEQ multiplex PCR; TCRdb holds only in-frame clones, not every one. Listed here are 40,000 to 45,000 clones without any singletons, the top ten holding about 10%. This clone was seen more than once but under ten times. The antigen is undetermined. The read gets to within 3 residues of the CDR3 end, and the germline J gene fills in the rest. Specimen: peripheral blood mononuclear cells. This chain links TRBV5-3 with TRBJ2-5; 9 bases are a match to TRBD2. TRBV5-3 is given ORF status, its function remaining uncertain. This receptor was taken from a person between 18 and 70 years old in good health. Partial CDR3 DNA: TGTGCCAGAAGCTTGGCACTAGCGGGCGAAGAGACC. This gives the protein CARSLALAGEET. The CDR3 reads in full as CARSLALAGEETQYF.